One sample yielded the 23 T cell receptor beta chains listed below, sequenced in a study of cytomegalovirus exposure and HLA in healthy donors. Researchers ran the PCR with 60 Vbeta and 13 Jbeta primers. The repertoire was sequenced with immunoSEQ multiplex PCR; TCRdb's copy has only in-frame clones and lacks some. This table holds approximately 150,000 clones, around 78% found once. Sequenced input: PBMCs. The receptors derive from a man aged 35-49 years in good health and CMV-seronegative.

The V and J genes are TRBV7-2 and TRBJ1-3; 8 nucleotides align to TRBD1. CDR3 size: 16 residues. In germline, CDR1 is SGHTA, CDR2 FQGNSA. Trimming cost V 2 bases and J 4 bases; bases outside gene matches: 7. Here the CDR3 DNA reads TGTGCCAGCAGCTTACCTTGGTCAGGGGGCGGAAACACCATATATTTT. Protein product: CASSLPWSGGGNTIYF.

This chain links TRBV9 with TRBJ1-2; 7 bases agree with TRBD1. The CDR3 length is 14 residues. The germline CDR1 and CDR2 sequences are SGDLS and YYNGEE. V lost 4 bases and J lost 2; bases outside the gene matches: 5. This CDR3 is CASSPEQGNYGYTF. The CDR3 bases are TGTGCCAGCAGCCCTGAACAGGGGAACTATGGCTACACCTTC.

The chain has TRBV27 and TRBJ2-5, with 11 nucleotides matching TRBD2. Germline CDR1 MNHEY, CDR2 SMNVEV (reference sequence). The ends lost 0 bases at V and 3 bases at J; junction bases unmatched: 15. The CDR3 consists of 20 residues. The CDR3 here is CASSLSPGLAGASMKETQYF. In DNA form, the CDR3 reads TGTGCCAGCAGTTTATCTCCAGGACTAGCGGGTGCCTCGATGAAAGAGACCCAGTACTTC.

The rearrangement links TRBV11-2 to TRBJ2-5, with a tentative D call TRBD2 (6 bases). Between the trimmed V and J ends, which lost 2 bases and 2 bases, there was a span of 12 bases. The CDR3 contains 15 residues. Germline V CDR1 and CDR2: SGHAT, FQNNGV. CDR3 bases: TGTGCCAGCAGCTTATGGGGCGGGAATCAAGAGACCCAGTACTTC. It specifies CASSLWGGNQETQYF.

The rearrangement joins TRBV5-4 to TRBJ2-3, with 9 bases lining up with TRBD2. Germline-derived CDR1 and CDR2 are SGHNT and YYREEE (reference sequence). The CDR3 spans 16 residues. After removal of 0 bases from V and 4 bases from J, the junction contained 6 bases not matched to a gene. CDR3 DNA: TGTGCCAGCAGCTTGGAGGCCCAGCGGGAGGCAGATACGCAGTATTTT. It yields the protein CASSLEAQREADTQYF. The full variable domain, with the rest looked up from reference TRBV5-4 and TRBJ2-3, is ETGVTQSPTHLIKTRGQQVTLRCSSQSGHNTVSWYQQALGQGPQFIFQYYREEENGRGNFPPRFSGLQFPNYSSELNVNALELDDSALYLCASSLEAQREADTQYFGPGTRLTVL.

CDR3 amino acids: CASSVAGLAGSWNEQFF. The CDR3 DNA sequence: TGTGCCAGCAGCGTAGCTGGACTAGCGGGATCGTGGAATGAGCAGTTCTTC. This chain connects TRBV9 to TRBJ2-1; 12 nucleotides align to TRBD2. The CDR3 contains 17 residues. V trimming: 0 bases; J trimming: 7 bases; junction bases outside the gene matches: 8. Germline CDR1 is SGDLS and CDR2 is YYNGEE.

A remark on this clone: Other DNA variants within this sample encode the same CDR3. This chain uses TRBV4-1 with TRBJ2-1, with TRBD2 matching 8 bases. CDR1 and CDR2 from the germline V gene are MGHRA and YSYEKL. The CDR3 extends over 15 amino acids. V was clipped by 4 bases and J by 0 bases; unmatched bases: 2. Here the CDR3 reads CASSLSGSSYNEQFF. Written as DNA, the CDR3 is TGCGCCAGCAGCCTCAGCGGGAGCTCCTACAATGAGCAGTTCTTC.

V gene TRBV2 combines with J gene TRBJ2-1; D ambiguous. Germline CDR1 is SNHLY and CDR2 is FYNNEI. Trimming shortened V by 4 bases and J by 1 base, and 11 bases separated the two germline ends. CDR3 size: 15 residues. The CDR3 coding sequence is TGTGCCAGCAGTGTTCTCGCAGGATCCTACAATGAGCAGTTCTTC. Translating it yields CASSVLAGSYNEQFF.

The chain links TRBV5-1 to TRBJ1-2; 8 bases match TRBD1. Per the germline V gene, CDR1 is SGHRS and CDR2 is YFSETQ. The CDR3 length is 12 residues. J gave up 8 bases and V 9 bases, and 9 bases lay outside the gene matches. The CDR3 DNA follows: TGCGCCACCGGACAGGGATCGCGGGGCTACACCTTC. Its translation is CATGQGSRGYTF.

V gene TRBV5-1 combines with J gene TRBJ2-1, with TRBD2 identical over 8 bases. V was clipped by 8 bases and J by 2 bases; unmatched bases: 6. The CDR3 has 14 residues. Germline CDR1 is SGHRS and CDR2 is YFSETQ. The CDR3 reads CASSREGAYNEQFF. The DNA of the CDR3 is TGCGCCAGTTCCCGGGAGGGCGCCTACAATGAGCAGTTCTTC.

V is TRBV7-7 and J is TRBJ2-1, with 14 bases aligning to TRBD2. The CDR3 is 14 amino acids. V was clipped by 5 bases and J by 9 bases; unmatched bases: 3. The V gene's germline CDR1 is SSHAT and CDR2 FNYEAQ (reference sequence). This CDR3 is CASSQGLAGVEQFF. CDR3 in DNA: TGTGCCAGCAGCCAGGGACTAGCGGGAGTTGAGCAGTTCTTC.

The chain recombines TRBV7-9 with TRBJ1-1; 9 nucleotides agree with TRBD1. The germline V gene encodes CDR1 SEHNR and CDR2 FQNEAQ (reference sequence). CDR3 size: 17 residues. Germline trimming cut 4 bases from V and 2 bases from J; bases unmatched to any gene: 11. CDR3 coding DNA: TGTGCCAGCAGCTCACAGGGGGCGGATGGATTAAACACTGAAGCTTTCTTT. It is translated as CASSSQGADGLNTEAFF.

V and J are TRBV6-6 and TRBJ1-2, with a weak D call TRBD1 (6 bases). V was trimmed by 4 bases and J by 4 bases, leaving 13 bases between them. The CDR3 runs 14 residues. Germline V gene data show CDR1 as MNHNY and CDR2 as SVGAGI (reference sequence). Written as DNA, the CDR3 is TGTGCCAGCAGTTCCGGGGACATCAGCTATGGCTACACCTTC. Protein sequence: CASSSGDISYGYTF.

This clone was observed once. The chain recombines TRBV6-5 with TRBJ1-1; TRBD1 agrees at 7 bases. Looked up from germline, CDR1 is MNHEY and CDR2 is SVGAGI. This CDR3 is 14 amino acids long. J lost 1 base, V lost 6 bases, and 5 bases had no gene match. The CDR3 protein is CASRGTVGNTEAFF. DNA for the CDR3: TGTGCCAGCAGGGGGACAGTGGGGAACACTGAAGCTTTCTTT.

V gene TRBV4-1 combines with J gene TRBJ1-4, with D perhaps TRBD1 (6 bases). CDR3 length: 19 amino acids. V was cut by 1 base and J by 7 bases, with 25 bases left in between. Germline assignment: CDR1 MGHRA and CDR2 YSYEKL. The CDR3 DNA sequence: TGCGCCAGCAGCCAAGGACGCTTAGTATGGGACACCGGTTTTGAAAAACTGTTTTTT. It yields the protein CASSQGRLVWDTGFEKLFF.

This chain links TRBV15 with TRBJ2-5; perhaps TRBD2 as D (5 bases). The CDR3 covers 13 residues. Germline CDR1 and CDR2: LNHNV and YYDKDF (reference sequence). V was pared by 6 bases and J by 5 bases, with 13 bases between. CDR3 coding DNA: TGTGCCACCAGTTCGGACTCCCTGGAGACCCAGTACTTC. Translating it yields CATSSDSLETQYF.

The J gene is TRBJ2-3, the V gene TRBV18; 11 bases map to TRBD2. V trimming: 5 bases; J trimming: 4 bases; junction bases outside the gene matches: 11. Germline loops: CDR1 KGHSH, CDR2 LQKENI. The CDR3 loop spans 17 amino acids. In DNA, the CDR3 is TGTGCCAGCTCAGAATATAGCGGGAGGGCCTTCGCAGATACGCAGTATTTT. It encodes CASSEYSGRAFADTQYF.

In its sample, this clone was seen a few times. V usage is TRBV18 and J usage is TRBJ1-1; D gene uncertain. V shed 2 bases and J shed 2 bases, with 6 bases lying between them. Germline lookup yields CDR1 KGHSH and CDR2 LQKENI. The CDR3 extends over 13 amino acids. CDR3 residues: CASSPTANTEAFF. The CDR3 DNA reads as TGTGCCAGCTCACCAACAGCCAACACTGAAGCTTTCTTT.

The chain joins TRBV9 to TRBJ1-1; no definite D call. This CDR3 is built from 14 residues. V was cut by 0 bases and J by 5 bases, with 11 bases left in between. Germline assignment: CDR1 SGDLS and CDR2 YYNGEE. The CDR3 sequence is CASSVGQSGTEAFF. The CDR3 DNA reads TGTGCCAGCAGCGTAGGTCAATCGGGAACTGAAGCTTTCTTT. Full variable domain (remainder filled in from reference TRBV9 and TRBJ1-1): DSGVTQTPKHLITATGQRVTLRCSPRSGDLSVYWYQQSLDQGLQFLIQYYNGEERAKGNILERFSAQQFPDLHSELNLSSLELGDSALYFCASSVGQSGTEAFFGQGTRLTVV.

This rearrangement joins TRBV9 to TRBJ2-1; D may be TRBD2 (5 bases). Germline V gives CDR1 SGDLS, CDR2 YYNGEE. CDR3 length: 13 residues. V lost 3 bases, J lost 4 bases, and 8 bases lay in between. The CDR3 is CASSADFYNEQFF. CDR3 nucleotide sequence: TGTGCCAGCAGCGCGGACTTTTACAATGAGCAGTTCTTC.

CDR3 sequence reads: CASSLNTGNTIYF. In nucleotides, the CDR3 is TGTGCCAGCAGTTTGAACACTGGAAACACCATATATTTT. The V gene is TRBV28, the J gene TRBJ1-3; D remains ambiguous. V lost 3 bases to trimming and J lost 2 bases, with 5 bases between them. This CDR3 contains 13 residues. Per germline, CDR1 MDHEN and CDR2 SYDVKM.

As DNA, the CDR3 is TGTGCCAGCAGTCCCCTGGGACTAGCGGGTTACAATGAGCAGTTCTTC. Its protein is CASSPLGLAGYNEQFF. The chain couples TRBV28 to TRBJ2-1; TRBD2 agrees at 12 bases. The CDR3 spans 16 residues. Losses at the gene ends were 5 bases for V and 4 bases for J; bases not matched to a gene: 6. Per the germline V gene, CDR1 is MDHEN and CDR2 is SYDVKM.

The chain combines TRBV27 with TRBJ1-5; a possible D gene is TRBD1 (6 bases). Germline values: CDR1 MNHEY, CDR2 SMNVEV (reference sequence). Trimming shortened V by 6 bases and J by 2 bases, and 14 bases separated the two germline ends. The CDR3 spans 15 residues. CDR3 nucleotides: TGTGCCAGCAGCACCACAGGGTGGGGCAATCAGCCCCAGCATTTT. This encodes CASSTTGWGNQPQHF.